This T cell receptor (beta chain) comes out of a study of CD8 T cells in ankylosing spondylitis. General observations from the study: Prior literature has documented some motif variants in synovial fluid and blood from reactive arthritis. Ankylosing spondylitis blood appeared to be characterized by a TCR beta motif of roughly eight highly homologous variants. Reportedly, significant enrichment of disease-linked clones occurred in matched ankylosing spondylitis synovial fluid.

Generation of TCR beta libraries employed quantitative 5'-RACE incorporating molecular barcodes. TCRdb re-called the 5' RACE reads through MiXCR, storing one row per CDR3 protein. The sample lists 400,000 to 450,000 distinct CDR3 sequences, more than 15% occurring once. Regarding this clonotype: Its antigen remains unidentified.

The receptor was isolated from a male donor with ankylosing spondylitis. Sequenced material: blood, either unsorted or a sorted T cell fraction (not recorded which).

As DNA, the CDR3 is TGTGCCAGCAGGGAGACAGGGAACGTCCTGACTTTC. Encoded protein: CASRETGNVLTF. V usage is TRBV2 and J usage is TRBJ2-6, with 7 bases matching TRBD1. Trimming cost V 6 bases and J 10 bases; bases outside gene matches: 3. Germline CDR1 SNHLY, CDR2 FYNNEI. This CDR3 has 12 amino acids.